This T cell receptor (beta chain) originates from a study of blood T cells in healthy people across ages. Study summary: About one barcoded beta molecule per two T cells was captured by template switching.

Regarding this clonotype: Its matching antigen is unknown.

Findings and limits, study-wide: Both naive CD4+ cell counts and diversity were greater in long-lived donors than in aged donors.

Primed by a sample-barcoded 5' primer and a J-beta primer mix, a second PCR proceeded for about 6 to 12 cycles. Carrying 12 random nucleotides, a template-switch adaptor labeled each individual cDNA molecule. TCRdb itself ran the 5' RACE reads through MiXCR, one entry per CDR3 protein. The table includes about 1.5 million distinct CDR3 sequences, 40% to 45% detected once. J lost 1 base, V lost 0 bases, and 5 bases had no gene match. This CDR3 spans 15 amino acids. Germline CDR1 reads GTSNPN; CDR2 reads SVGIG (reference sequence). The genes are TRBV30 and TRBJ1-2; 7 positions match TRBD1. This clonotype was obtained from a woman in her late teens or twenties in good health. The sample comprised blood. The chain's CDR3 is CAWSVDRVYNYGYTF. The CDR3 DNA is TGTGCCTGGAGTGTAGACAGGGTGTATAACTATGGCTACACCTTC.